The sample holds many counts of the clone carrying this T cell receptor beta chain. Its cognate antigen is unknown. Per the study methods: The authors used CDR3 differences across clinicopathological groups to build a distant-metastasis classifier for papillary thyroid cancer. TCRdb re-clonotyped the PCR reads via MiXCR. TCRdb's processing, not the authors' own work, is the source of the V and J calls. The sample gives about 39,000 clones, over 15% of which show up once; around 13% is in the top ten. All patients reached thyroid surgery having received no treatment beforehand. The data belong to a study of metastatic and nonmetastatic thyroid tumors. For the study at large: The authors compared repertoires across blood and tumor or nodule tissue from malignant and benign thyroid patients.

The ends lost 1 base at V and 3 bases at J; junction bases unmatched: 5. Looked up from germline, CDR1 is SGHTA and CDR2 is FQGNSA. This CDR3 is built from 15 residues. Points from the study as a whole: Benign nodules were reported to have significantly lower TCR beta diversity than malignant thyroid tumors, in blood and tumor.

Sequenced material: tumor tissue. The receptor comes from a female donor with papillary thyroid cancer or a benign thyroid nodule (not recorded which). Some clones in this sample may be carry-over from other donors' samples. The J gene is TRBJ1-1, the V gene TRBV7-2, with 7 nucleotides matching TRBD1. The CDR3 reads CASSLGVTGYTEAFF. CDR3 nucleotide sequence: TGTGCCAGCAGCTTAGGGGTGACAGGGTACACTGAAGCTTTCTTT.